The present T cell receptor beta chain was sequenced within a study of CD8 T cells in ankylosing spondylitis. The CDR3 is made up of 14 amino acids. Deletions cut 2 bases from V and 1 base from J, with 5 bases between. Germline V lookup: CDR1 SNHLY, CDR2 FYNNEI. TCRdb re-derived calls from the 5' RACE reads in MiXCR, one entry per CDR3 protein. The sample yields approximately 240,000 distinct CDR3 sequences, 10% to 13% seen once. Broader study findings: Some of these motif variants have turned up before, in reports on reactive arthritis synovial fluid and blood.

Many counts were recorded for this clonotype. Its antigen is unidentified. The source of this sequence is a male donor with ankylosing spondylitis or in good health (not recorded which). The chain links TRBV2 to TRBJ2-2; D uncertain. Sequencing was done on a sample of blood, either unsorted or a sorted T cell fraction (not recorded which). This chain's CDR3 is CASSEQENTGELFF. Written as DNA, the CDR3 is TGTGCCAGCAGTGAACAGGAGAACACCGGGGAGCTGTTTTTT.